The following is a T cell receptor (beta chain) sequence with its context. Its antigen is still unknown. Per the germline V gene, CDR1 is SEHNR and CDR2 is FQNEAQ (reference sequence). CDR3 length equals 15 residues. V was cut by 6 bases and J by 0 bases, with 12 bases left in between. This sample is part of a study of T cell responses to AZD1222 COVID-19 vaccine. At the level of the study: Second-dose timings of about 4 or about 12 weeks were pooled. The study, taken as a whole, reports: A rise in Spike-specific TCR breadth and depth followed two AZD1222 doses. Donors were mostly white British, more females; clonal diversity possibly underestimated. Reportedly, nearly half the spike-specific TCRs target unmutated variant regions.

Clones were sequenced by immunoSEQ multiplex PCR, and TCRdb holds only the in-frame ones, with some missing. The data contain 100,000 to 110,000 clones, 80% to 95% of them singletons. The source was peripheral blood, collected on day 0 of AZD1222 vaccination. This sequence joins TRBV7-9 and TRBJ2-1; a possible D gene is TRBD2 (6 bases). The sequence derives from an adult in good health. Here the CDR3 DNA reads TGTGCCAGCAGGGGGGAAGCGGGCTCCTACAATGAGCAGTTCTTC. Residues: CASRGEAGSYNEQFF.